Below, 20 T cell receptor beta chains from the same sample are listed, as sequenced in a study of blood T cell repertoires in COVID-19. Repertoires were generated with immunoSEQ multiplex PCR, while TCRdb's copy carries only in-frame clones and drops some. The sample carries a few hundred thousand clones, approximately 88% recorded once. What was sequenced was PBMCs or T cells enriched from blood (not recorded which). All receptors derive from a woman aged 18-30 years who had recovered from COVID-19.

This rearrangement joins TRBV13 to TRBJ2-5; possibly TRBD1 for D (5 bases). Trimming took off 5 bases at V and 0 bases at J, with 13 bases between the two ends. The CDR3 sequence is 15 residues long. CDR1 and CDR2 (germline): PRHDT, FYEKMQ (reference sequence). CDR3 sequence: CASSPTGRDQETQYF. The CDR3 bases are TGTGCCAGCAGCCCTACCGGCAGGGACCAAGAGACCCAGTACTTC.

J is TRBJ2-7 and V is TRBV4-3, with D perhaps matching TRBD2 (5 bases). The V end was cut by 0 bases, the J end by 0 bases, with 18 bases between. CDR1 LGHNA and CDR2 YSLEER come from the germline V gene. CDR3 length: 18 residues. DNA for the CDR3: TGCGCCAGCAGCCAAGATTTGGGCCGGACTCGGCTCTCCTACGAGCAGTACTTC. Translating gives CASSQDLGRTRLSYEQYF.

The CDR3 protein is CASSPIGLAGGTGELFF. Written as DNA, the CDR3 is TGTGCCAGCAGTCCCATCGGACTAGCGGGGGGCACCGGGGAGCTGTTTTTT. The chain has TRBV7-3 and TRBJ2-2, with TRBD2 matching 14 bases. Germline CDR1 reads SGHTA; CDR2 reads FQGTGA. The CDR3 spans 17 residues. V trimming: 6 bases; J trimming: 4 bases; junction bases outside the gene matches: 7. The whole variable domain, filled in from reference TRBV7-3 and TRBJ2-2, reads GAGVSQTPSNKVTEKGKYVELRCDPISGHTALYWYRQSLGQGPEFLIYFQGTGAADDSGLPNDRFFAVRPEGSVSTLKIQRTERGDSAVYLCASSPIGLAGGTGELFFGEGSRLTVL.

The chain employs TRBV9 and TRBJ2-7; TRBD2 might be the D (6 bases). Germline V gene sequence: CDR1 SGDLS, CDR2 YYNGEE. The CDR3 extends over 15 amino acids. Trimming took 0 bases from V and 6 from J, leaving 16 bases between them. The CDR3 DNA follows: TGTGCCAGCAGCGTAGACGGGAGTGGGGGAGGCGAGCAGTACTTC. It encodes CASSVDGSGGGEQYF.

This clone is a singleton in its sample. V is TRBV19 and J is TRBJ1-2; 8 nucleotides agree with TRBD1. The CDR3 sequence is 17 residues long. Looked up from germline, CDR1 is LNHDA and CDR2 is SQIVND (reference sequence). With V trimmed by 5 bases and J by 2 bases, 13 bases remained unmatched. CDR3 sequence reads: CASSRGTGVLLNYGYTF. The CDR3 nucleotides are TGTGCCAGTAGTCGGGGGACAGGAGTCCTTCTCAACTATGGCTACACCTTC.

Ten or more counts support this clone. The chain has TRBV7-9 and TRBJ2-7; weak D call: TRBD2 (5 bases). V was pared by 3 bases and J by 3 bases, with 12 bases between. Germline CDR1 reads SEHNR; CDR2 reads FQNEAQ (reference sequence). The CDR3 loop spans 14 amino acids. The CDR3 nucleotides read TGTGCCAGCAGCTTCAGCGGTAGCCACTACGAGCAGTACTTC. It encodes CASSFSGSHYEQYF.

There are a few counts of this clone. The chain is built from TRBV28 and TRBJ1-2, with 12 positions matching TRBD1. CDR1 is MDHEN and CDR2 is SYDVKM in the germline V gene. This CDR3 comprises 17 residues. Trimming cost V 3 bases and J 7 bases; bases outside gene matches: 12. The CDR3 region has the DNA TGTGCCAGCAGTTTTCTGGGGTGGGGACAGGGGGCCGGTGGCTACACCTTC. It is translated as CASSFLGWGQGAGGYTF.

The V and J genes are TRBV5-1 and TRBJ2-5, with 9 bases identical to TRBD2. The V gene's germline CDR1 is SGHRS and CDR2 YFSETQ. This CDR3 has 14 amino acids. V dropped 0 bases and J dropped 3; count of bases not matched to a gene: 0. The CDR3 DNA follows: TGCGCCAGCAGCTTGGTAGCGGGAGAAGAGACCCAGTACTTC. Translating it yields CASSLVAGEETQYF. The full variable domain, rest sourced from reference TRBV5-1 and TRBJ2-5, is KAGVTQTPRYLIKTRGQQVTLSCSPISGHRSVSWYQQTPGQGLQFLFEYFSETQRNKGNFPGRFSGRQFSNSRSEMNVSTLELGDSALYLCASSLVAGEETQYFGPGTRLLVL.

The chain recombines TRBV4-2 with TRBJ2-7; D might be TRBD2 (6 bases). The CDR3 is made up of 14 amino acids. The germline CDR1 and CDR2 sequences are LGHNA and YNFKEQ. V was shortened by 0 bases and J by 7 bases, with 13 bases between the two germline ends. CDR3 residues: CASSQDPLAREQYF. For the CDR3, the DNA is TGTGCCAGCAGCCAAGATCCCCTAGCGCGTGAGCAGTACTTC.

In the case of this clone: One end of the junction does not line up with germline, which may come from a read error. The sample holds other DNA sequences that translate to the same CDR3. The gene calls are TRBV5-5 and TRBJ1-5; TRBD1 matches at 10 bases. CDR3 size: 17 residues. CDR1 SGHKS and CDR2 YYEKEE come from the germline V gene (reference sequence). In nucleotides, the CDR3 is TGCGCCAGCAGCGCGGACAGGGGGGGGTATAGCAATCAGCCCCAGCATTTT. Translating gives CASSADRGGYSNQPQHF.

The chain links TRBV7-3 to TRBJ2-2; D might be TRBD2 (5 bases). The CDR3 runs 15 residues. Germline V lookup: CDR1 SGHTA, CDR2 FQGTGA. The V and J ends lost 5 bases and 0 bases respectively, with 10 bases between them. The CDR3 is CASSTNGANTGELFF. The CDR3 region has the DNA TGTGCCAGCAGCACCAACGGGGCGAACACCGGGGAGCTGTTTTTT.

The rearrangement uses TRBV28 and TRBJ2-2; D may be TRBD2 (5 bases). The germline V gene encodes CDR1 MDHEN and CDR2 SYDVKM. The CDR3 is 13 amino acids. The ends were cut back, 2 bases at V and 5 bases at J, with 6 bases in the middle. In nucleotides, the CDR3 is TGTGCCAGCAGTTTACGGGGAACCGGGGAGCTGTTTTTT. Protein: CASSLRGTGELFF.

In this sample, this clone turned up once. The CDR3 DNA reads as TGTGCCAGCAGTTTGGGCAGAGGGTGGGACACTGAAGCTTTCTTT. Translated, it gives CASSLGRGWDTEAFF. The chain joins TRBV28 to TRBJ1-1; D remains unclear. Trimming took 3 bases from V and 3 from J, leaving 14 bases between them. CDR1 and CDR2 (germline): MDHEN, SYDVKM. This CDR3 has 15 residues.

The rearrangement joins TRBV24-1 to TRBJ1-1, with 8 bases identical to TRBD1. The CDR3 is made up of 15 amino acids. Germline CDR1 and CDR2: KGHDR and SFDVKD. V lost 4 bases and J lost 1; bases outside the gene matches: 4. This CDR3 is CATSDPGQGNTEAFF. Written as DNA, the CDR3 is TGTGCCACCAGTGACCCCGGACAGGGGAACACTGAAGCTTTCTTT.

The rearrangement joins TRBV10-3 to TRBJ2-7; 12 nucleotides agree with TRBD2. The CDR3 loop spans 14 amino acids. Germline lookup yields CDR1 ENHRY and CDR2 SYGVKD. V lost 5 bases, J lost 4 bases, and 3 bases stayed unmatched. The CDR3 loop reads CAISSGTSGYEQYF. In nucleotides, the CDR3 is TGTGCCATCAGTTCCGGGACTAGCGGGTACGAGCAGTACTTC.

The rearrangement links TRBV9 to TRBJ1-1; no definite D call. This CDR3 spans 12 amino acids. Germline V gene lookup returns CDR1 SGDLS and CDR2 YYNGEE. Trimming pared 5 bases from V and 5 bases from J, leaving 10 bases between. The CDR3 DNA reads TGTGCCAGCAGTGGGGAGTCAACTGAAGCTTTCTTT. This codes for CASSGESTEAFF. The full variable domain, in which reference TRBV9 and TRBJ1-1 provide the parts outside the CDR3, is DSGVTQTPKHLITATGQRVTLRCSPRSGDLSVYWYQQSLDQGLQFLIQYYNGEERAKGNILERFSAQQFPDLHSELNLSSLELGDSALYFCASSGESTEAFFGQGTRLTVV.

This sequence joins TRBV13 and TRBJ2-1; 7 bases are shared with TRBD2. This CDR3 has 14 amino acids. The trim removed 4 bases at V and 1 base at J, leaving 1 base unmatched. CDR1 is PRHDT, CDR2 FYEKMQ, per germline (reference sequence). As DNA, the CDR3 is TGTGCCAGCAGCTCCGGGGGGTCCTACAATGAGCAGTTCTTC. Protein sequence: CASSSGGSYNEQFF. The full variable domain, completed using reference TRBV13 and TRBJ2-1, is AAGVIQSPRHLIKEKRETATLKCYPIPRHDTVYWYQQGPGQDPQFLISFYEKMQSDKGSIPDRFSAQQFSDYHSELNMSSLELGDSALYFCASSSGGSYNEQFFGPGTRLTVL.

The chain is built from TRBV27 and TRBJ1-2, with 8 bases fitting TRBD1. This CDR3 has 14 amino acids. The junction had 12 bases not matched to a gene; V was cut back by 7 bases and J by 8 bases. Germline V gene sequence: CDR1 MNHEY, CDR2 SMNVEV (reference sequence). The CDR3 is CASTKQGDGKGYTF. The CDR3 DNA reads TGTGCCAGCACTAAACAGGGGGACGGGAAGGGCTACACCTTC.

A word on this clone: Different DNA sequences within this sample yield the same CDR3. V and J are TRBV5-1 and TRBJ1-3; the D gene is possibly TRBD1 (6 bases). V was shortened by 4 bases and J by 0 bases, with 8 bases between the two germline ends. The germline V gene encodes CDR1 SGHRS and CDR2 YFSETQ. This CDR3 contains 14 residues. In DNA, the CDR3 is TGCGCCAGCAGCCCCAGGGGCTCTGGAAACACCATATATTTT. Protein: CASSPRGSGNTIYF.

This sequence joins TRBV6-5 and TRBJ1-1; 8 bases fit TRBD1. CDR1 and CDR2 (germline): MNHEY, SVGAGI. V was pared by 6 bases and J by 3 bases, with 9 bases of the junction left unmatched. This CDR3 comprises 15 residues. CDR3 loop: CASRRSPGGHTEAFF. The CDR3 bases are TGTGCCAGCAGGCGTAGTCCAGGGGGCCACACTGAAGCTTTCTTT.